The clone carrying this T cell receptor beta chain was seen a few times. This specimen belongs to a study of T-cell memory formation after mild COVID-19. Whole-study context: Clusters of TCRs were largely donor specific.

TCRdb analysed the 5' RACE reads with MiXCR anew, one entry per CDR3 protein. The data contain around 200,000 distinct CDR3 sequences, less than 20% of them seen just once; the ten biggest clones take up roughly 3.9%. V was trimmed by 3 bases and J by 7 bases, leaving 8 bases between them. The CDR3 has 12 residues. Germline V gene sequence: CDR1 SGHRS, CDR2 YFSETQ. The receptor was isolated from a man aged 18 to 35 who had mild COVID-19 (a few samples of this study predate the infection). Cell type and time point are not known. Sequenced material: PBMCs or a T cell subset sorted from them (not recorded which). The V call is TRBV5-1, the J call TRBJ2-1; D is perhaps TRBD2 (5 bases). The CDR3: CASSWERNEQFF. The DNA for the CDR3 is TGCGCCAGCAGCTGGGAGCGAAATGAGCAGTTCTTC.